A single sample is the source of the 19 T cell receptor beta chains below, sequenced in a study of T cell clonotyping in hematopoietic cell transplantation. TCRdb keeps only in-frame clones here, not all; method: immunoSEQ multiplex PCR. The repertoire includes about 5,000 clones, roughly 91% of them detected once, and 20% to 30% sits in the top ten. The sample here was peripheral blood mononuclear cells, taken 100 days after allogeneic stem cell transplant. These receptors were taken from a male patient aged 70 to 79 who had an allogeneic stem cell transplant from an unrelated donor, so T cells may come from the graft donor. Some clones in this sample may be carry-over from other donors' samples.

The genes are TRBV7-9 and TRBJ1-5; D is perhaps TRBD1 (5 bases). Trimming removed 5 bases at V and 5 bases at J, with 16 bases between. CDR3 size: 15 residues. Germline V gene lookup returns CDR1 SEHNR and CDR2 FQNEAQ (reference sequence). The DNA of the CDR3 is TGTGCCAGCAGCCCTACGGGACCGATAGATCAGCCCCAGCATTTT. Amino acids: CASSPTGPIDQPQHF.

The CDR3 sequence is CAISLRGNQPQHF. The CDR3 coding sequence is TGTGCCATCAGTCTCAGAGGAAATCAGCCCCAGCATTTT. The chain is built from TRBV10-3 and TRBJ1-5; no definite D call. Germline-derived CDR1 and CDR2 are ENHRY and SYGVKD. V shed 5 bases and J shed 4 bases, with 9 bases lying between them. This CDR3 has 13 amino acids.

To note about this clone: The sample holds other DNA sequences that translate to the same CDR3. This sequence joins TRBV19 and TRBJ1-1; D is undetermined. Germline-derived CDR1 and CDR2 are LNHDA and SQIVND (reference sequence). Trimming took 9 bases from V and 2 from J, leaving 13 bases between them. This CDR3 spans 13 amino acids. The CDR3 DNA reads TGTGCCAGCGATAGGGTCCCTAACACTGAAGCTTTCTTT. Its translation is CASDRVPNTEAFF.

The CDR3 here is CASSPPGTSSHYTF. Here the CDR3 DNA reads TGTGCCAGCAGTCCTCCGGGCACATCGAGCCACTACACCTTC. The chain links TRBV28 to TRBJ1-2; D remains ambiguous. Germline assignment: CDR1 MDHEN and CDR2 SYDVKM. The germline V and J ends were trimmed by 5 bases and 10 bases, with 20 bases remaining between them. This CDR3 comprises 14 residues.

The chain is built from TRBV5-6 and TRBJ1-1; TRBD1 aligns across 7 bases. Germline V CDR1 and CDR2: SGHDT, YYEEEE. V lost 4 bases to trimming and J lost 1 base; unmatched junction nucleotides: 4. CDR3 length: 14 residues. CDR3 nucleotides: TGTGCCAGCAGCCTTACAGGGGAGAACACTGAAGCTTTCTTT. Translation gives CASSLTGENTEAFF.

This chain joins TRBV14 and TRBJ2-5; no clear D. Trimming stripped 4 bases from V and 0 bases from J, with 6 bases between. The germline V gene has CDR1 SGHDN and CDR2 FVKESK. The CDR3 length is 13 residues. The CDR3 sequence: CASSPRDQETQYF. The CDR3 region has the DNA TGTGCCAGCAGCCCCCGAGACCAAGAGACCCAGTACTTC.

The chain recombines TRBV7-9 with TRBJ2-2; 8 bases align to TRBD2. The V gene end was trimmed by 7 bases and the J gene end by 6 bases; junction bases not matched to a gene: 7. CDR1 and CDR2 from the germline V gene are SEHNR and FQNEAQ (reference sequence). This CDR3 region has 14 residues. The CDR3 region is CASNSGSFAGELFF. DNA for the CDR3: TGTGCCAGCAACAGCGGGAGCTTCGCCGGGGAGCTGTTTTTT.

The rearrangement uses TRBV6-1 and TRBJ2-7; D unresolved. Germline V gene sequence: CDR1 MNHNS, CDR2 SASEGT. This CDR3 contains 11 residues. V lost 7 bases, J lost 2 bases, and 6 bases lay in between. The DNA of the CDR3 is TGTGCCAGCATTCTAACCTACGAGCAGTACTTC. It translates to CASILTYEQYF.

The rearrangement links TRBV4-3 to TRBJ2-7, with D perhaps matching TRBD2 (6 bases). The V gene lost 1 base and the J gene lost 3 bases, with 22 bases spanning the gap. Germline V gene data show CDR1 as LGHNA and CDR2 as YSLEER. The CDR3 is 18 amino acids. In DNA, the CDR3 is TGCGCCAGCAGCCAAGGGGTAAACCCTATTGGAGGGGACTACGAGCAGTACTTC. It encodes CASSQGVNPIGGDYEQYF.

The rearrangement uses TRBV5-6 and TRBJ1-2, with D possibly being TRBD1 (5 bases). The CDR3 spans 15 residues. The V gene's germline CDR1 is SGHDT and CDR2 YYEEEE. The ends were cut back, 4 bases at V and 1 base at J, with 14 bases in the middle. The CDR3 DNA reads as TGTGCCAGCAGCCCCTATGACAGCCTTAACTATGGCTACACCTTC. Its translation is CASSPYDSLNYGYTF.

The V gene is TRBV7-9, the J gene TRBJ1-2, with D unclear. V lost 1 base and J lost 7, with 16 bases in between. Germline V gene data show CDR1 as SEHNR and CDR2 as FQNEAQ (reference sequence). The CDR3 totals 15 residues. The CDR3 nucleotides read TGTGCCAGCAGCTTAGGGGAAACCTCTTCACTTGGCTACACCTTC. Translated: CASSLGETSSLGYTF.

The chain combines TRBV4-1 with TRBJ1-2, with D perhaps matching TRBD1 (6 bases). This CDR3 is 13 amino acids long. Deletions cut 4 bases from V and 6 bases from J, with 12 bases between. Germline V gives CDR1 MGHRA, CDR2 YSYEKL. The CDR3 sequence: CASSRTGADGYTF. In DNA form, the CDR3 reads TGCGCCAGCAGCCGAACGGGGGCGGATGGCTACACCTTC.

The chain carries TRBV25-1 and TRBJ1-4; D is perhaps TRBD1 (5 bases). V was pared by 4 bases and J by 5 bases, with 11 bases between. Germline CDR1 MGHDK, CDR2 SYGVNS. The CDR3 is 14 amino acids. The CDR3 DNA reads TGTGCCAGCAGTGGCTCGGGACTCAATGAAAAACTGTTTTTT. Translating gives CASSGSGLNEKLFF.

The V and J genes are TRBV29-1 and TRBJ2-7, with D tentatively TRBD1 (6 bases). This CDR3 has 12 amino acids. Trimming cost V 4 bases and J 2 bases, with 9 bases left between them. Germline CDR1 reads SQVTM; CDR2 reads ANQGSEA. CDR3 sequence reads: CSVVQGTYEQYF. In DNA, the CDR3 is TGCAGCGTTGTTCAGGGGACCTACGAGCAGTACTTC.

This clone was seen a few times. V is TRBV2 and J is TRBJ1-1; D call uncertain. The germline CDR1 and CDR2 sequences are SNHLY and FYNNEI. Between the trimmed V and J ends, which lost 3 bases and 0 bases, there was a span of 8 bases. The CDR3 loop spans 14 amino acids. DNA of the CDR3: TGTGCCAGCAGTGAGTTTACGATGAACACTGAAGCTTTCTTT. It specifies CASSEFTMNTEAFF.

V and J are TRBV13 and TRBJ2-7, with 11 bases identical to TRBD2. J was trimmed by 2 bases and V by 0 bases; bases with no gene match: 3. The CDR3 totals 16 residues. Germline V gene data show CDR1 as PRHDT and CDR2 as FYEKMQ (reference sequence). Here the CDR3 reads CASSLGGLAVPYEQYF. In DNA form, the CDR3 reads TGTGCCAGCAGCTTAGGGGGACTAGCGGTACCCTACGAGCAGTACTTC. The variable domain in full, completed from reference TRBV13 and TRBJ2-7, reads AAGVIQSPRHLIKEKRETATLKCYPIPRHDTVYWYQQGPGQDPQFLISFYEKMQSDKGSIPDRFSAQQFSDYHSELNMSSLELGDSALYFCASSLGGLAVPYEQYFGPGTRLTVT.

J is TRBJ2-1 and V is TRBV5-1; 10 nucleotides line up with TRBD2. V dropped 1 base and J dropped 7; count of bases not matched to a gene: 5. The CDR3 runs 15 residues. Germline V lookup: CDR1 SGHRS, CDR2 YFSETQ. In DNA form, the CDR3 reads TGCGCCAGCAGCTTGAGGCTAGCGGGAGAGAATGAGCAGTTCTTC. It yields the protein CASSLRLAGENEQFF.

The chain uses TRBV2 and TRBJ2-1; D gene unclear. The germline CDR1 and CDR2 sequences are SNHLY and FYNNEI. The CDR3 contains 14 residues. V was clipped by 6 bases and J by 5 bases, with 14 bases between them. CDR3 loop: CASSARSGDNEQFF. DNA for the CDR3: TGTGCCAGCAGCGCTAGGTCTGGCGACAATGAGCAGTTCTTC. Supplemented by reference TRBV2 and TRBJ2-1, the full variable domain reads EPEVTQTPSHQVTQMGQEVILRCVPISNHLYFYWYRQILGQKVEFLVSFYNNEISEKSEIFDDQFSVERPDGSNFTLKIRSTKLEDSAMYFCASSARSGDNEQFFGPGTRLTVL.

V usage is TRBV6-5 and J usage is TRBJ2-6, with D unresolved. Trimming pared 0 bases from V and 0 bases from J, leaving 6 bases between. The CDR3 loop spans 16 amino acids. Germline-derived CDR1 and CDR2 are MNHEY and SVGAGI. CDR3 sequence reads: CASSYSPASGANVLTF. The CDR3 bases are TGTGCCAGCAGTTACTCCCCAGCCTCTGGGGCCAACGTCCTGACTTTC.